This paragraph covers one T cell receptor beta chain sequence. This table comes from immunoSEQ multiplex PCR, and its TCRdb copy is limited to in-frame clones, with some not included. The sample holds some 490,000 clones; approximately 90% are singletons and the top ten take 8.3%. These data are taken from a study of blood T cell repertoires in COVID-19. Participants, about 18 to 90 years old, spanned under 25 US areas. Germline V lookup: CDR1 KGHSH, CDR2 LQKENI. Trimming stripped 6 bases from V and 0 bases from J, with 16 bases between. The CDR3 spans 16 residues. This receptor was taken from a woman aged 55-69 years who had recovered from COVID-19. The chain carries TRBV18 and TRBJ2-3, with D hard to call. The source material was PBMCs or T cells enriched from blood (not recorded which). The CDR3 sequence: CASSPRSVVSTDTQYF. The CDR3 coding sequence is TGTGCCAGCTCCCCTCGGTCTGTGGTTAGCACAGATACGCAGTATTTT.